One and the same sample provided the 14 T cell receptor beta chains below, sequenced in a study of blood T cells in healthy people across ages. The use of a sample-barcoded 5' primer and a J-beta primer mix characterized a second PCR of roughly 6 to 11 cycles. TCRdb fed the 5' RACE reads into MiXCR, producing one record per CDR3 protein. The table lists approximately 800,000 distinct CDR3 sequences, roughly 24% of them singletons, with 3% in the top ten. This sample was shared with a second study, whose subject was T cells of mothers and their children.

Material: blood. The receptors come from a boy aged 5-17 years in good health.

DNA for the CDR3: TGTGCCAGCAGATTCGGACAATACGTCGCGGACACCGGGGAGCTGTTTTTT. Amino acid sequence: CASRFGQYVADTGELFF. The gene calls are TRBV27 and TRBJ2-2, with D possibly TRBD1 on 5 matching bases. The CDR3 totals 17 residues. Germline V lookup: CDR1 MNHEY, CDR2 SMNVEV (reference sequence). V was trimmed by 6 bases and J by 3 bases, leaving 20 bases between them.

This clonotype was seen many times. The rearrangement uses TRBV20-1 and TRBJ2-1; TRBD2 is a possible D gene (6 bases). This CDR3 is 16 amino acids long. V was pared by 5 bases and J by 0 bases, with 17 bases between. The germline CDR1 and CDR2 sequences are DFQATT and SNEGSKA (reference sequence). Here the CDR3 reads CSAPRRDPSSYNEQFF. CDR3 in DNA: TGCAGTGCTCCCCGGAGGGACCCGAGCTCCTACAATGAGCAGTTCTTC.

The genes are TRBV2 and TRBJ2-6; D perhaps matches TRBD1 (6 bases). The germline CDR1 and CDR2 sequences are SNHLY and FYNNEI. Deletions cut 7 bases from V and 0 bases from J, with 13 bases between. This CDR3 spans 16 amino acids. CDR3 sequence (DNA): TGTGCCAGCAATCCTAGGGGGTTCTCTGGGGCCAACGTCCTGACTTTC. Translation: CASNPRGFSGANVLTF.

This rearrangement joins TRBV7-2 to TRBJ1-5; D possibly corresponds to TRBD1 (5 bases). The CDR3 has 17 amino acids. Germline V gene data show CDR1 as SGHTA and CDR2 as FQGNSA. Trimming stripped 1 base from V and 7 bases from J, with 20 bases between. The CDR3 sequence is CASSLVSGTGFDQPQHF. The CDR3 coding sequence is TGTGCCAGCAGCTTAGTTTCCGGGACGGGATTCGACCAGCCCCAGCATTTT.

The V call is TRBV20-1, the J call TRBJ2-5; unclear D gene. The J call may not be correct, given that the DNA end is closer to TRBJ2-7. This CDR3 is built from 14 residues. CDR1 DFQATT and CDR2 SNEGSKA come from the germline V gene (reference sequence). The CDR3 here is CSANEPNLPYEQYF. The CDR3 DNA reads TGCAGTGCTAACGAACCCAACCTACCCTACGAGCAGTACTTC.

This clonotype was seen more than once but under ten times. The V gene is TRBV2, the J gene TRBJ2-1; possible D gene TRBD2, 6 bases. The CDR3 contains 14 residues. Germline lookup yields CDR1 SNHLY and CDR2 FYNNEI. Trimming cost V 7 bases and J 1 base, with 11 bases left between them. The CDR3 reads CASNRGSSYNEQFF. DNA of the CDR3: TGTGCCAGCAACCGGGGGAGTTCCTACAATGAGCAGTTCTTC.

This clonotype was found a few times. A read error may produce the germline difference seen at one junction end. The V call is TRBV6-6, the J call TRBJ2-5; D is unclear. Germline V lookup: CDR1 MNHNY, CDR2 SVGAGI (reference sequence). The CDR3 is 12 residues long. CDR3 sequence (DNA): TGTGCCAGCAGTCTACTGCGTGAGGCCCAGTCCTTC. This gives the protein CASSLLREAQSF.

The rearrangement links TRBV25-1 to TRBJ1-2; the D is unclear. CDR3 length: 12 residues. Per germline, CDR1 MGHDK and CDR2 SYGVNS. The V end lost 3 bases, the J end lost 7 bases, and 9 bases lay between the germline ends. As DNA, the CDR3 is TGTGCCAGCAGTGAGGCCTGGATTGGCTACACCTTC. The encoded protein is CASSEAWIGYTF.

The chain combines TRBV12-3 or TRBV12-4 with TRBJ2-4; D gene unclear. The CDR3 covers 13 residues. V was pared by 6 bases and J by 8 bases, with 14 bases between. DNA for the CDR3: TGTGCCAGCAGGCGGACCCAGGCAGACATTCAGTACTTC. It codes for CASRRTQADIQYF.

The gene calls are TRBV29-1 and TRBJ1-2; D is perhaps TRBD1 (5 bases). Trimming stripped 4 bases from V and 3 bases from J, with 12 bases between. CDR1 is SQVTM, CDR2 ANQGSEA, per germline. The CDR3 spans 13 residues. CDR3 loop: CSVGAGSYYGYTF. CDR3 nucleotide sequence: TGCAGCGTTGGCGCAGGGAGTTACTATGGCTACACCTTC.

J is TRBJ2-5 and V is TRBV3-1, with D maybe TRBD2 (5 bases). CDR1 and CDR2 from the germline V gene are LGHDT and YNNKEL (reference sequence). The CDR3 consists of 16 residues. Trimming took 0 bases from V and 4 from J, leaving 15 bases between them. CDR3 amino acids: CASSQEIAIRGETQYF. Written as DNA, the CDR3 is TGTGCCAGCAGCCAAGAAATAGCAATACGGGGAGAGACCCAGTACTTC.

J is TRBJ2-4 and V is TRBV29-1; tentatively, D is TRBD2 (5 bases). V gave up 6 bases and J gave up 5 bases, with 14 bases separating them. The CDR3 runs 13 residues. Germline CDR1 reads SQVTM; CDR2 reads ANQGSEA. DNA for the CDR3: TGCAGCGTGACTCCGGGGTCCGAAAACATTCAGTACTTC. It is translated as CSVTPGSENIQYF.

This clonotype was detected a few times. V is TRBV4-1 and J is TRBJ2-4; 7 bases are a match to TRBD2. CDR3 length: 14 amino acids. V gave up 1 base and J gave up 3 bases; unmatched junction bases: 0. The V gene's germline CDR1 is MGHRA and CDR2 YSYEKL. The chain's CDR3 is CASSQAGGKNIQYF. CDR3 nucleotide sequence: TGCGCCAGCAGCCAAGCGGGGGGCAAAAACATTCAGTACTTC.

The chain joins TRBV28 to TRBJ2-7; 8 bases align to TRBD1. V trimming: 5 bases; J trimming: 6 bases; junction bases outside the gene matches: 9. Germline V gene lookup returns CDR1 MDHEN and CDR2 SYDVKM. The CDR3 extends over 14 amino acids. As DNA, the CDR3 is TGTGCCAGCAGTACCCTGACAGGGGAAGTCGAGCAGTACTTC. This sequence encodes CASSTLTGEVEQYF.